A selection of T cell receptor beta chains follows, all from one sample in a study of blood T cell repertoires in COVID-19. Libraries were prepared by immunoSEQ multiplex PCR; TCRdb keeps only in-frame clonotypes and omits some of them. The data show 45,000 to 55,000 clones, 65% to 90% seen once. The sequencing input was peripheral blood. The source of these receptors is a human donor in a cohort sampled during active COVID-19. Each CDR3 is given with its conserved first and last residue. Fields, in order: J gene, clone size, V gene, D gene, CDR3 DNA, CDR3 protein. The D gene is left open where the match is weak. Only part of the rows carry a size: once, few, many, or a class if the clone is expanded.

j_gene: TRBJ1-2; abundance: NA; v_gene: TRBV7-9; d_gene: NA; CDR3nt: TGTGCCAGCAGCTTATCCACGGCGGGACCGACGGATAGGGCATTC; CDR3aa: CASSLSTAGPTDRAF
j_gene: TRBJ2-2; abundance: medium-sized; v_gene: TRBV27; d_gene: NA; CDR3nt: TGTGCCAGCAGTGTCTTGACCGGGGAGCTGTTTTTT; CDR3aa: CASSVLTGELFF
j_gene: TRBJ2-3; abundance: NA; v_gene: TRBV19; d_gene: TRBD2; CDR3nt: TGTGCCAGTAGTATCCGACTAGCGGGGGGTAGCACAGATACGCAGTATTTT; CDR3aa: CASSIRLAGGSTDTQYF
j_gene: TRBJ2-1; abundance: NA; v_gene: TRBV5-1; d_gene: TRBD2; CDR3nt: TGCGCCAGCAGCTTGCGTTCTACTAGCGGGTCAAATGAGCAGTTCTTC; CDR3aa: CASSLRSTSGSNEQFF
j_gene: TRBJ1-5; abundance: NA; v_gene: TRBV7-6; d_gene: NA; CDR3nt: TGTGCCAGCAGCCGAACAGCTAATCAGCCCCAGCATTTT; CDR3aa: CASSRTANQPQHF
j_gene: TRBJ2-7; abundance: NA; v_gene: TRBV19; d_gene: TRBD1; CDR3nt: TGTGCCAGTAGAACAACCACAGGGGGCTCCTACGAGCAGTACTTC; CDR3aa: CASRTTTGGSYEQYF
j_gene: TRBJ2-4; abundance: few; v_gene: TRBV6-1; d_gene: TRBD1; CDR3nt: TGTGCCAGCAGTGCAACCTCGGGACAGGGAGTCCGCAACATTCAGTACTTC; CDR3aa: CASSATSGQGVRNIQYF
j_gene: TRBJ2-7; abundance: NA; v_gene: TRBV21-1; d_gene: NA; CDR3nt: TGTGCCAGCAGCAAAACGGAACAGGGGATTTGCGACGAGCAGTACTTC; CDR3aa: CASSKTEQGICDEQYF
j_gene: TRBJ2-7; abundance: NA; v_gene: TRBV7-8; d_gene: NA; CDR3nt: TGTGCCAGCAGCCCATCAGCGAATACCTACGAGCAGTACTTC; CDR3aa: CASSPSANTYEQYF
j_gene: TRBJ1-5; abundance: NA; v_gene: TRBV18; d_gene: NA; CDR3nt: TGTGCCAGCTCACCTGTGACAGACCAGCCCCAGCATTTT; CDR3aa: CASSPVTDQPQHF
j_gene: TRBJ2-7; abundance: few; v_gene: TRBV2; d_gene: NA; CDR3nt: TGTGCCAGCAGCGGTCAGGGTGGGCCCTACGAGCAGTACTTC; CDR3aa: CASSGQGGPYEQYF
j_gene: TRBJ2-2; abundance: NA; v_gene: TRBV19; d_gene: NA; CDR3nt: TGTGCCAGTAGTCTTTGGACAGCGAACACCGGGGAGCTGTTTTTT; CDR3aa: CASSLWTANTGELFF
j_gene: TRBJ2-7; abundance: NA; v_gene: TRBV4-1; d_gene: NA; CDR3nt: TGCGCCAGCAGCCAAGCGTGGCGGGTTCCCTACGAGCAGTACTTC; CDR3aa: CASSQAWRVPYEQYF
j_gene: TRBJ2-7; abundance: NA; v_gene: TRBV18; d_gene: NA; CDR3nt: TGTGCCAGCTCACCACCCGGGGGCTACGAGCAGTACTTC; CDR3aa: CASSPPGGYEQYF
j_gene: TRBJ1-1; abundance: NA; v_gene: TRBV19; d_gene: TRBD1; CDR3nt: TGTGCCAGTAGTATCGTAGGACAGGGTGACACTGAAGCTTTCTTT; CDR3aa: CASSIVGQGDTEAFF
j_gene: TRBJ2-2; abundance: few; v_gene: TRBV18; d_gene: NA; CDR3nt: TGTGCCAGCTCACTATTGACCCCGGGACATAACACCGGGGAGCTGTTTTTT; CDR3aa: CASSLLTPGHNTGELFF
j_gene: TRBJ1-2; abundance: once; v_gene: TRBV28; d_gene: TRBD1; CDR3nt: TGTGCCAGCAGGGAGACAGGGAACGGCTACACCTTC; CDR3aa: CASRETGNGYTF
j_gene: TRBJ2-6; abundance: NA; v_gene: TRBV5-4; d_gene: TRBD1; CDR3nt: TGTGCCAGCAGCTTGGCAGGGGGCGCTGGGGCCAACGTCCTGACTTTC; CDR3aa: CASSLAGGAGANVLTF
j_gene: TRBJ1-5; abundance: few; v_gene: TRBV7-2; d_gene: NA; CDR3nt: TGTGCCAGCAGCCTGGCTGTGGGGCGCGTGCAGCCCCAGCATTTT; CDR3aa: CASSLAVGRVQPQHF
j_gene: TRBJ1-2; abundance: NA; v_gene: TRBV7-9; d_gene: NA; CDR3nt: TGTGCCAGCAGCTCCTTAAATCCGGGGGAGAAAAGAGGCTACACCTTC; CDR3aa: CASSSLNPGEKRGYTF
j_gene: TRBJ1-3; abundance: NA; v_gene: TRBV10-3; d_gene: NA; CDR3nt: TGTGCCATCAGTGATTCCCGGACAGACTCTGGAAACACCATATATTTT; CDR3aa: CAISDSRTDSGNTIYF
j_gene: TRBJ2-7; abundance: NA; v_gene: TRBV5-1; d_gene: NA; CDR3nt: TGCGCCAGCAGCTTGGGAGGACAGGGAGGGCACGAGCAGTACTTC; CDR3aa: CASSLGGQGGHEQYF
j_gene: TRBJ1-2; abundance: NA; v_gene: TRBV5-1; d_gene: NA; CDR3nt: TGCGCCAGTCAGACAGTCCCCTCTAACTATGGCTACACCTTC; CDR3aa: CASQTVPSNYGYTF
j_gene: TRBJ1-1; abundance: once; v_gene: TRBV6-5; d_gene: NA; CDR3nt: TGTGCCAGCAGTTACGGCGACAGGATGAACACTGAAGCTTTCTTT; CDR3aa: CASSYGDRMNTEAFF
j_gene: TRBJ2-7; abundance: few; v_gene: TRBV28; d_gene: TRBD1; CDR3nt: TGTGCCAGCAGTCCCGGACAGGGTTCCTACGAGCAGTACTTC; CDR3aa: CASSPGQGSYEQYF
j_gene: TRBJ2-3; abundance: NA; v_gene: TRBV19; d_gene: NA; CDR3nt: TGTGCCACCCAAAACTACGGGAGCACAGATACGCAGTATTTT; CDR3aa: CATQNYGSTDTQYF
j_gene: TRBJ1-1; abundance: NA; v_gene: TRBV7-2; d_gene: NA; CDR3nt: TGTGCCAGCAGCTTAGTTCGGGATTCGGCTTTCTTT; CDR3aa: CASSLVRDSAFF
j_gene: TRBJ1-1; abundance: NA; v_gene: TRBV6-6; d_gene: TRBD1; CDR3nt: TGTGCCAGCAGTTTTGACAGGGCGAACACTGAAGCTTTCTTT; CDR3aa: CASSFDRANTEAFF
j_gene: TRBJ2-2; abundance: NA; v_gene: TRBV3-1/TRBV3-2; d_gene: NA; CDR3nt: TGTGCCAGCAGCAAGCTGGACTCCACCGGGGAGCTGTTTTTT; CDR3aa: CASSKLDSTGELFF
j_gene: TRBJ1-5; abundance: NA; v_gene: TRBV6-6; d_gene: NA; CDR3nt: TGTGCCAGCAGTGGGGGGCAGCCCCAGCATTTT; CDR3aa: CASSGGQPQHF
j_gene: TRBJ1-4; abundance: once; v_gene: TRBV6-5; d_gene: NA; CDR3nt: TGTGCCAGCAGTTACAATAGTAATGAAAAACTGTTTTTT; CDR3aa: CASSYNSNEKLFF
j_gene: TRBJ2-7; abundance: once; v_gene: TRBV5-5; d_gene: TRBD2; CDR3nt: TGTGCCAGCAGCTTGTCAGCGGGAGTCTACGAGCAGTACTTC; CDR3aa: CASSLSAGVYEQYF
j_gene: TRBJ2-5; abundance: once; v_gene: TRBV7-7; d_gene: TRBD1; CDR3nt: TGTGCCAGCAGCTCCCTGACAGGGCCCCAAGAGACCCAGTACTTC; CDR3aa: CASSSLTGPQETQYF
j_gene: TRBJ1-5; abundance: once; v_gene: TRBV19; d_gene: NA; CDR3nt: TGTGCCAGTAGTATACGGGGGGTTTTTGGGGCCCAGCCCCAGCATTTT; CDR3aa: CASSIRGVFGAQPQHF
j_gene: TRBJ1-3; abundance: NA; v_gene: TRBV5-1; d_gene: NA; CDR3nt: TGCGCCAGCAGCGCGCGTACAGGGTTCACTTCTGGAAACACCATATATTTT; CDR3aa: CASSARTGFTSGNTIYF
j_gene: TRBJ1-2; abundance: NA; v_gene: TRBV11-2; d_gene: NA; CDR3nt: TGTGCCAGCAGCTTAGATGCGCGGGGGGCGGGAAACTATGGCTACACCTTC; CDR3aa: CASSLDARGAGNYGYTF
j_gene: TRBJ1-1; abundance: NA; v_gene: TRBV29-1; d_gene: TRBD1; CDR3nt: TGCAGCGTTGAGTCGCAGGGGGTCACTGAAGCTTTCTTT; CDR3aa: CSVESQGVTEAFF
j_gene: TRBJ1-1; abundance: NA; v_gene: TRBV14; d_gene: TRBD1; CDR3nt: TGTGCCAGCAGCCAATCAAAGACAGGGCGGAACACTGAAGCTTTCTTT; CDR3aa: CASSQSKTGRNTEAFF
j_gene: TRBJ2-7; abundance: few; v_gene: TRBV10-3; d_gene: NA; CDR3nt: TGTGCCATCAGTGCCGCAGGGTACGAGCAGTACTTC; CDR3aa: CAISAAGYEQYF
j_gene: TRBJ1-2; abundance: NA; v_gene: TRBV28; d_gene: NA; CDR3nt: TGTGCCAGCAGTTTGAGGGAGTATGGCTACACCTTC; CDR3aa: CASSLREYGYTF
j_gene: TRBJ2-7; abundance: NA; v_gene: TRBV6-5; d_gene: TRBD2; CDR3nt: TGTGCCATTAAGCGGGGGAGCTCCTACGAGCAGTACTTC; CDR3aa: CAIKRGSSYEQYF
j_gene: TRBJ1-5; abundance: NA; v_gene: TRBV19; d_gene: NA; CDR3nt: TGTGCCAGTAGCGGCGGAGACCTTAGCAATCAGCCCCAGCATTTT; CDR3aa: CASSGGDLSNQPQHF
j_gene: TRBJ2-7; abundance: NA; v_gene: TRBV19; d_gene: NA; CDR3nt: TGTGCCAGTAGTCGTTCTATCGGGAGACCCTACGAGCAGTACTTC; CDR3aa: CASSRSIGRPYEQYF
j_gene: TRBJ1-1; abundance: NA; v_gene: TRBV6-2/TRBV6-3; d_gene: TRBD1; CDR3nt: TGTGCCAGCAGCCAACAGGGGGCGGCAACTGAAGCTTTCTTT; CDR3aa: CASSQQGAATEAFF
j_gene: TRBJ1-2; abundance: NA; v_gene: TRBV7-9; d_gene: TRBD1; CDR3nt: TGTGCCAGCAGCTTAGAGGGGGCGGCTGGCTACACCTTC; CDR3aa: CASSLEGAAGYTF
j_gene: TRBJ2-7; abundance: NA; v_gene: TRBV18; d_gene: TRBD2; CDR3nt: TGTGCCAGCTCACCGTCGGGGGGGCTGAGAATCATCAAGACGTACTTC; CDR3aa: CASSPSGGLRIIKTYF
j_gene: TRBJ1-1; abundance: NA; v_gene: TRBV7-9; d_gene: TRBD1; CDR3nt: TGTGCGAGCGGCGCAGGGGGCACTGAAGCTTTCTTT; CDR3aa: CASGAGGTEAFF
j_gene: TRBJ2-7; abundance: once; v_gene: TRBV11-2; d_gene: NA; CDR3nt: TGTGCCAGCAGCCCAGGGGCTAGCGGCTCCTACGAGCAGTACTTC; CDR3aa: CASSPGASGSYEQYF
j_gene: TRBJ2-7; abundance: NA; v_gene: TRBV7-9; d_gene: NA; CDR3nt: TGTGCCAGCAGCTTCAAGGGGTTAGGCTCCTACGAGCAGTACTTC; CDR3aa: CASSFKGLGSYEQYF
j_gene: TRBJ1-6; abundance: NA; v_gene: TRBV5-1; d_gene: TRBD1; CDR3nt: TGCGCCAGCAGCTTAATCCTCCGGGACAGCCGGGGGGGTTCACCCCTCCACTTT; CDR3aa: CASSLILRDSRGGSPLHF
j_gene: TRBJ2-7; abundance: NA; v_gene: TRBV27; d_gene: TRBD1; CDR3nt: TGTGCCAGCAGTTCGGACAGGGGGTTTGGTGGGCGTGGCTACGAGCAGTACTTC; CDR3aa: CASSSDRGFGGRGYEQYF
j_gene: TRBJ2-6; abundance: NA; v_gene: TRBV4-2; d_gene: NA; CDR3nt: TGTGCCAGCACCAACTTTCACGGCTCTGGGGCCAACGTCCTGACTTTC; CDR3aa: CASTNFHGSGANVLTF
j_gene: TRBJ2-7; abundance: NA; v_gene: TRBV7-2; d_gene: TRBD2; CDR3nt: TGTGCCAGCAACCAATTGACTAGCGGCTACGAGCAGTACTTC; CDR3aa: CASNQLTSGYEQYF
j_gene: TRBJ2-1; abundance: NA; v_gene: TRBV7-2; d_gene: NA; CDR3nt: TGTGCCAGCAGTTTAGCCAGGGACAATGAGCAGTTCTTC; CDR3aa: CASSLARDNEQFF
j_gene: TRBJ2-1; abundance: NA; v_gene: TRBV11-2; d_gene: NA; CDR3nt: TGTGCCAGCAGCTTAGATCGCGGAGAAAATCTCTACAATGAGCAGTTCTTC; CDR3aa: CASSLDRGENLYNEQFF